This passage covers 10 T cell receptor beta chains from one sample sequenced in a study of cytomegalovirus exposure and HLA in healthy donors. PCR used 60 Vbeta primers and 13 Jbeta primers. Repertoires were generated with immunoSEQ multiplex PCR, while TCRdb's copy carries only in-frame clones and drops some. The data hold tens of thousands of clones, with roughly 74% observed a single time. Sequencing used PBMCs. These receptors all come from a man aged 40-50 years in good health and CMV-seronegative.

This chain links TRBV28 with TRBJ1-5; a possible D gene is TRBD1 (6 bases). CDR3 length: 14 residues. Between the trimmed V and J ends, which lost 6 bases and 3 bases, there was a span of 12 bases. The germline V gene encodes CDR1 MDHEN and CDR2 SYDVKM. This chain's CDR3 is CASSSGQSNQPQHF. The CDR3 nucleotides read TGTGCCAGCAGCTCAGGACAGTCCAATCAGCCCCAGCATTTT.

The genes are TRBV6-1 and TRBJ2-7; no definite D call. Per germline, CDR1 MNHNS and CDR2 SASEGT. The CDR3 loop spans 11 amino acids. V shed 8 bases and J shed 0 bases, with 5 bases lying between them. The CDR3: CASRVSYEQYF. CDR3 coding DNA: TGTGCCAGCCGGGTCTCCTACGAGCAGTACTTC.

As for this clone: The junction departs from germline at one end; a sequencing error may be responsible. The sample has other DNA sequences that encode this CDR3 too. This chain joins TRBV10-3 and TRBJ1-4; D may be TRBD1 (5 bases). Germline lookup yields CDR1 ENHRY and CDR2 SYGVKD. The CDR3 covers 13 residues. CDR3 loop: CATGRGIHEKLFF. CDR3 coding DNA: TGTGCCACCGGAAGGGGTATTCATGAAAAGCTGTTTTTT.

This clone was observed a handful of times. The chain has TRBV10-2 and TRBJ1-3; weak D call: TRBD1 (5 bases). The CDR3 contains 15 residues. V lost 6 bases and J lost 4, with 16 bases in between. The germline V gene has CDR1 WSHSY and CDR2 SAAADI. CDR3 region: CASSAISTGGNTIYF. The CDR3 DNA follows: TGCGCCAGCAGCGCTATCTCAACAGGAGGAAACACCATATATTTT.

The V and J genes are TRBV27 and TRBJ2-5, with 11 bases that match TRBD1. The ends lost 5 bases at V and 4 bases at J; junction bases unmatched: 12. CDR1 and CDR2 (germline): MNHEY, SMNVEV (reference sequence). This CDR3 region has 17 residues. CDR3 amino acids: CASSPGQGALFGETQYF. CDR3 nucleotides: TGTGCCAGCAGTCCAGGACAGGGGGCTTTGTTTGGAGAGACCCAGTACTTC.

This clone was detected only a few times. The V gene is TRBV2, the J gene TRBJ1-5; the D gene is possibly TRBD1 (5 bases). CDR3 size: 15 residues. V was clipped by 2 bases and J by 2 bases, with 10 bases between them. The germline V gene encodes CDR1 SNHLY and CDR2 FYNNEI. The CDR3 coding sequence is TGTGCCAGCAGTGAACAGACAGTGGGCAATCAGCCCCAGCATTTT. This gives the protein CASSEQTVGNQPQHF.

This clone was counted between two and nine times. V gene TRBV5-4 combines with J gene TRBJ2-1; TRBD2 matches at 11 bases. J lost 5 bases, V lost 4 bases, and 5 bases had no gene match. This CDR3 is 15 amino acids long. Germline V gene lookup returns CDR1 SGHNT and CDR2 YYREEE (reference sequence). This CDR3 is CASSKPGLADNEQFF. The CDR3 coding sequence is TGTGCCAGCAGCAAACCGGGACTAGCGGACAATGAGCAGTTCTTC.

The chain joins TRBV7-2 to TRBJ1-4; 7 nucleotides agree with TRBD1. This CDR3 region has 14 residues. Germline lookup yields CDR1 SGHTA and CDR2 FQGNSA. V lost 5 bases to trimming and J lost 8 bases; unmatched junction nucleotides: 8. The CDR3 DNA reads TGTGCCAGCAGCCCAGGACAGGCGAGGGAAAAACTGTTTTTT. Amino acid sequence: CASSPGQAREKLFF.

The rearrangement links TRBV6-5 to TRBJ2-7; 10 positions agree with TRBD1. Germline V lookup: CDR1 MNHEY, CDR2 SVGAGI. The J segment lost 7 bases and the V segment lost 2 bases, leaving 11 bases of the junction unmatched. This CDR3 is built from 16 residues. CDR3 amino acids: CASSYGTGDRSREQYF. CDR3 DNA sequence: TGTGCCAGCAGTTACGGGACAGGGGATCGGTCGCGGGAGCAGTACTTC.

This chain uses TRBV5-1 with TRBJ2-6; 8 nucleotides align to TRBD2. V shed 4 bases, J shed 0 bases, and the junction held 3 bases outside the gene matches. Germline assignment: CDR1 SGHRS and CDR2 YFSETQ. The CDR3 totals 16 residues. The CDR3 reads CASSPGGGSGANVLTF. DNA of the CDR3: TGCGCCAGCAGCCCGGGGGGGGGCTCTGGGGCCAACGTCCTGACTTTC.